This T cell receptor beta chain was profiled in a study of T-cell reconstitution after alpha-beta-depleted transplantation in children. General study points: Several hundred rapidly expanded clones from non-depleted graft cells reportedly supplied alpha-beta T cells about two months post-transplant. T-cell counts and diversity at one year post-transplant came mainly from newly produced T cells. Surviving recipient T cells and thymic progenitors produced the high day-60 TCRbeta diversity seen in some patients.

CDR1 MNHNS and CDR2 SASEGT come from the germline V gene. The CDR3 length is 13 residues. With 8 bases removed from V and 5 bases from J, the gap between germline ends came to 14 bases. Construction of the TCRbeta library involved unique molecular identifiers. A single record per CDR3 protein comes from TCRdb applying MiXCR to the PCR reads. The table records 750,000 to 950,000 distinct CDR3 sequences, under 20% of them present only once. Comments on this clonotype: Its target is unknown.

This TCR came from a male patient between 10 and 17 years old who had a stem cell transplant for acute lymphoblastic leukemia, so the T cells may come from the graft donor. The material sequenced was PBMCs, mostly from graft donor cells, taken 360 days after TCRalphabeta/CD19-depleted stem cell transplant. The chain uses TRBV6-1 and TRBJ2-3; D gene ambiguous. In DNA form, the CDR3 reads TGTGCCAGCCGAGATATACTGGTAGATACGCAGTATTTT. Its translation is CASRDILVDTQYF.